This TCR beta chain was sequenced in a study of T cell clusters in autoimmune cytopenias. About 37,500 genome equivalents of blood DNA were amplified for TRB. To note about this clonotype: The antigen is unknown.

The CDR3 extends over 13 amino acids. From germline, CDR1 is SGHDT and CDR2 YYEEEE. General study points: Clustering suggested that physiological T cell clusters were missing in primary autoimmune cytopenia patients. TRB repertoire shifts in secondary cytopenia and chronic lymphocytic leukemia mostly reflected lymphoma, not autoimmunity.

TRB rearrangements were amplified by touch-down multiplex PCR with mixed TRB-A/B primers. After re-calling the multiplex PCR reads, TCRdb lists one entry per CDR3 protein, DNA absent. The sample totals more than 850 distinct CDR3 sequences; its top ten clones hold 40% to 50%. The sample was peripheral blood. This TCR was recovered from a human donor with an autoimmune cytopenia or autoimmune hepatitis (not recorded which). J is TRBJ2-3 and V is TRBV5-6; there is no DNA to check the TCRdb D call of TRBD2. Here the CDR3 reads CATRTSGVDTQYF. Filled out from reference TRBV5-6 and TRBJ2-3, the complete variable domain reads DAGVTQSPTHLIKTRGQQVTLRCSPKSGHDTVSWYQQALGQGPQFIFQYYEEEERQRGNFPDRFSGHQFPNYSSELNVNALLLGDSALYLCATRTSGVDTQYFGPGTRLTVL.